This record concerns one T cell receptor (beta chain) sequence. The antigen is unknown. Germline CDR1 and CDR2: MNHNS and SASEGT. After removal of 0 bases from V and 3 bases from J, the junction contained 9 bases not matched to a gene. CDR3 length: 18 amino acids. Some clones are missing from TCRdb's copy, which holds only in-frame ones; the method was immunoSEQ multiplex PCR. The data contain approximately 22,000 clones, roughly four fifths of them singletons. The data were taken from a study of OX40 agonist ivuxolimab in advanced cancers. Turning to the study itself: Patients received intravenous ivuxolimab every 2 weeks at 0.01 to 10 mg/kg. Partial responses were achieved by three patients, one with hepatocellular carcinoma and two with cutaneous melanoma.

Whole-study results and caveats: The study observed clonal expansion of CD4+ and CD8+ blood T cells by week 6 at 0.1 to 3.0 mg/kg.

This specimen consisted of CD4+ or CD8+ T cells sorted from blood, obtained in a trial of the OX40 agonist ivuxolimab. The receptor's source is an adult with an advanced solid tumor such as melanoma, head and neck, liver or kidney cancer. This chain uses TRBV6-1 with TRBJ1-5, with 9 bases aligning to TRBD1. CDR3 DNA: TGTGCCAGCAGTGAAGCGAGGACAGGGGTTAGGCACAATCAGCCCCAGCATTTT. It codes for CASSEARTGVRHNQPQHF.